This T cell receptor (beta chain) was identified during a study of PD-L1 blockade in urothelial cancer. Study details: Beginning in about 2014, patients received atezolizumab, given as 1,200 mg intravenously every 3 weeks. Regarding the study as a whole: Having blood TCR clonality under the median before treatment predicted better survival.

V lost 5 bases to trimming and J lost 3 bases, with 8 bases between them. This CDR3 has 12 residues. CDR1 SQVTM and CDR2 ANQGSEA come from the germline V gene. Specified time point: peripheral blood 6 weeks after treatment start. About this clone: The antigen is not known.

Spiking of synthetic TCR analog templates was performed in each PCR. TCRdb's copy holds only in-frame clones and misses some; the assay was immunoSEQ multiplex PCR. The data hold some 41,000 clones, with 85% observed a single time. The rearrangement joins TRBV29-1 to TRBJ1-5, with D possibly matching TRBD1 (6 bases). This clonotype was sampled from a man between 65 and 79 years old with urothelial cancer. This specimen consisted of PBMCs, obtained around atezolizumab (anti-PD-L1) treatment. The CDR3 coding sequence is TGCAGCGTTAGACAGGCCAATCAGCCCCAGCATTTT. The encoded protein is CSVRQANQPQHF.